These T cell receptor beta chains were read from a single sample in a study of cytomegalovirus exposure and HLA in healthy donors. The data were produced by immunoSEQ multiplex PCR, yet TCRdb's version contains in-frame clones alone and is incomplete. The table includes 150,000 to 200,000 clones, around 78% detected once. The specimen sequenced was PBMCs. The source is a woman under 40 in good health and CMV-seropositive. Each CDR3 is given with its conserved first and last residue. The D gene is left open where the match is weak. Clone size, where shown, is once, few, many, or a class for clones that have expanded.

CDR3: CASRQTSGHSYNEQFF
DNA: TGCGCCAGCAGACAGACTAGCGGACACTCCTACAATGAGCAGTTCTTC
size: NA
V: TRBV4-3
J: TRBJ2-1
D: TRBD2

CDR3: CASSLDRNYGYTF
DNA: TGTGCCAGCAGCTTGGACAGGAACTATGGCTACACCTTC
size: NA
V: TRBV2
J: TRBJ1-2
D: TRBD1

CDR3: CASSRGDTTYGYTF
DNA: TGCGCCAGCAGCCGAGGGGACACCACCTATGGCTACACCTTC
size: NA
V: TRBV5-1
J: TRBJ1-2
D: NA

CDR3: CASSRRQNTEAFF
DNA: TGTGCCAGCAGCCGGCGGCAGAACACTGAAGCTTTCTTT
size: few
V: TRBV9
J: TRBJ1-1
D: NA

CDR3: CASSQTGRNEQFF
DNA: TGCGCCAGCAGCCAGACAGGGCGCAATGAGCAGTTCTTC
size: few
V: TRBV4-3
J: TRBJ2-1
D: TRBD1

CDR3: CASSPETLQGGSYEQYF
DNA: TGCGCCAGCAGCCCAGAGACCCTGCAAGGAGGGTCCTACGAGCAGTACTTC
size: NA
V: TRBV5-1
J: TRBJ2-7
D: NA

CDR3: CAGRDRGTGELFF
DNA: TGCGCAGGTAGGGACAGGGGCACCGGGGAGCTGTTTTTT
size: few
V: TRBV10-1
J: TRBJ2-2
D: TRBD1

CDR3: CASSEARFGEGHEQFF
DNA: TGTGCCAGCAGTGAAGCGAGGTTCGGGGAAGGGCATGAGCAGTTCTTC
size: few
V: TRBV6-1
J: TRBJ2-1
D: NA

CDR3: CASSDGTGAVEQYF
DNA: TGTGCCAGCAGCGACGGGACAGGGGCGGTCGAGCAGTACTTC
size: few
V: TRBV5-4
J: TRBJ2-7
D: TRBD1

CDR3: CASSATSSGSPLHF
DNA: TGTGCCAGCAGTGCAACATCCTCTGGTTCACCCCTCCACTTT
size: NA
V: TRBV6-1
J: TRBJ1-6
D: NA

CDR3: CSVIGSSGATFYEQYF
DNA: TGCAGCGTTATAGGGTCTAGCGGGGCGACCTTTTACGAGCAGTACTTC
size: once
V: TRBV29-1
J: TRBJ2-7
D: TRBD2

CDR3: CASSEGGGLNQPQHF
DNA: TGTGCCAGCAGTGAAGGTGGAGGGCTCAATCAGCCCCAGCATTTT
size: few
V: TRBV6-1
J: TRBJ1-5
D: NA

CDR3: CASSHYPRKETQYF
DNA: TGCGCCAGCAGCCACTACCCTAGGAAAGAGACCCAGTACTTC
size: NA
V: TRBV4-1
J: TRBJ2-5
D: NA

CDR3: CSAAGGAEDNQPQHF
DNA: TGCAGCGCTGCAGGGGGCGCCGAAGACAATCAGCCCCAGCATTTT
size: NA
V: TRBV29-1
J: TRBJ1-5
D: TRBD1

CDR3: CASSQAPDFVSQYF
DNA: TGTGCCAGCAGCCAAGCCCCGGACTTCGTCTCGCAGTATTTT
size: NA
V: TRBV7-2
J: TRBJ2-3
D: NA

CDR3: CASSPRSTSGEETQYF
DNA: TGCGCCAGCAGCCCCAGGTCGACTAGCGGGGAAGAGACCCAGTACTTC
size: NA
V: TRBV5-1
J: TRBJ2-5
D: TRBD2

CDR3: CASSYRGLEQYF
DNA: TGTGCCAGCAGCTACAGGGGGCTTGAGCAGTACTTC
size: NA
V: TRBV5-6
J: TRBJ2-7
D: TRBD1

CDR3: CASSRIQGANGYTF
DNA: TGTGCCAGCAGTAGAATCCAGGGGGCTAATGGCTACACCTTC
size: NA
V: TRBV6-5
J: TRBJ1-2
D: TRBD1

CDR3: CASSFGVISPEQYF
DNA: TGTGCCAGCAGCTTCGGAGTTATTTCCCCCGAGCAGTACTTC
size: NA
V: TRBV13
J: TRBJ2-7
D: NA

CDR3: CASSATPLSGEQYF
DNA: TGTGCCAGCAGCGCGACCCCACTCTCGGGTGAGCAGTACTTC
size: NA
V: TRBV9
J: TRBJ2-7
D: NA

CDR3: CASSHRVGAPVTNEKLFF
DNA: TGTGCCAGCAGCCACCGAGTTGGGGCGCCCGTGACTAATGAAAAACTGTTTTTT
size: NA
V: TRBV7-8
J: TRBJ1-4
D: NA

CDR3: CASSLKREGGLHF
DNA: TGTGCCAGCAGCTTAAAGAGGGAGGGCGGGCTCCACTTT
size: NA
V: TRBV7-8
J: TRBJ1-6
D: NA

CDR3: CASSVRGGRDTGELFF
DNA: TGTGCCAGCAGCGTAAGGGGGGGGCGTGACACCGGGGAGCTGTTTTTT
size: NA
V: TRBV9
J: TRBJ2-2
D: NA

CDR3: CASSRLGGPTEAFF
DNA: TGTGCCAGCAGCCGATTAGGGGGCCCAACGGAAGCTTTCTTT
size: NA
V: TRBV6-6
J: TRBJ1-1
D: TRBD1

CDR3: CASSQEGRGVYEQYF
DNA: TGTGCCAGCAGCCAAGAGGGACGGGGGGTCTACGAGCAGTACTTC
size: NA
V: TRBV14
J: TRBJ2-7
D: TRBD2

CDR3: CASSPPGRGGTEAFF
DNA: TGTGCCAGCAGCCCCCCCGGGAGGGGAGGCACTGAAGCTTTCTTT
size: NA
V: TRBV5-5
J: TRBJ1-1
D: NA

CDR3: CASSLQTVGEGEQYF
DNA: TGCGCCAGCAGCTTGCAGACGGTAGGGGAAGGCGAGCAGTACTTC
size: NA
V: TRBV5-1
J: TRBJ2-7
D: NA

CDR3: CASSYSTGIDRETQYF
DNA: TGTGCCAGCAGTTACTCGACGGGGATTGATAGAGAGACCCAGTACTTC
size: NA
V: TRBV6-6
J: TRBJ2-5
D: NA

CDR3: CAILRTGSSYEQYF
DNA: TGTGCCATTCTCCGGACAGGGTCCTCCTACGAGCAGTACTTC
size: NA
V: TRBV28
J: TRBJ2-7
D: TRBD1

CDR3: CAISESGGSEAFF
DNA: TGTGCCATCAGTGAGTCGGGAGGGTCTGAAGCTTTCTTT
size: once
V: TRBV10-3
J: TRBJ1-1
D: NA

CDR3: CASRSNRGLWETQYF
DNA: TGTGCCAGCAGGTCCAACAGGGGCTTATGGGAGACCCAGTACTTC
size: NA
V: TRBV5-5
J: TRBJ2-5
D: TRBD1

CDR3: CASSLWGQGDYNEQFF
DNA: TGTGCCAGCAGTTTGTGGGGACAGGGGGACTACAATGAGCAGTTCTTC
size: NA
V: TRBV28
J: TRBJ2-1
D: TRBD1

CDR3: CASSYPGGRETQYF
DNA: TGTGCCAGCAGTTACCCGGGAGGACGAGAGACCCAGTACTTC
size: NA
V: TRBV5-4
J: TRBJ2-5
D: TRBD2

CDR3: CASSINRDSEETQYF
DNA: TGTGCCAGCAGTATCAACCGGGACTCCGAAGAGACCCAGTACTTC
size: NA
V: TRBV27
J: TRBJ2-5
D: NA

CDR3: CAWSWTGGPNEKLFF
DNA: TGTGCCTGGAGTTGGACTGGGGGCCCTAATGAAAAACTGTTTTTT
size: NA
V: TRBV30
J: TRBJ1-4
D: NA

CDR3: CASSSHSTGAGGVYEQYF
DNA: TGTGCCAGCAGCAGTCACTCCACAGGAGCGGGAGGGGTCTACGAGCAGTACTTC
size: NA
V: TRBV5-6
J: TRBJ2-7
D: TRBD2

CDR3: CASSPQGSSTDTQYF
DNA: TGTGCCAGCAGCCCACAGGGTTCTAGCACAGATACGCAGTATTTT
size: NA
V: TRBV7-2
J: TRBJ2-3
D: NA